Listed below are T cell receptor beta chains from one sample, sequenced in a study of T-cell reconstitution after alpha-beta-depleted transplantation in children. MiXCR was run by TCRdb on the PCR reads, yielding one entry per CDR3 protein. The sample includes some 550,000 distinct CDR3 sequences, around 16% seen only once; the top ten take roughly 3.3%. Specimen: PBMCs from the stem cell graft donor, collected from the stem cell graft. The receptors originated from a human donor who donated a stem cell graft to a child with acute lymphoblastic leukemia. The CDR3 runs from the conserved cysteine through the conserved F or W. The order of the fields is D gene, J gene, clone size, V gene, CDR3 protein, CDR3 DNA. A D gene is named only where the DNA matches it firmly. Not all rows give a size; the values are once, few, many and, for expanded clones, a class.

D: NA
J: TRBJ2-7
size: many
V: TRBV20-1
CDR3: CSGGPSPYEQYF
DNA: TGCAGTGGGGGGCCGTCCCCCTACGAGCAGTACTTC

D: NA
J: TRBJ2-7
size: NA
V: TRBV5-1
CDR3: CASSLSARTYEQYF
DNA: TGCGCCAGCAGCTTGTCTGCCCGAACCTACGAGCAGTACTTC

D: NA
J: TRBJ2-3
size: few
V: TRBV15
CDR3: CATSRPPGDLTDTQYF
DNA: TGTGCCACCAGCAGACCCCCGGGAGACCTCACAGATACGCAGTATTTT

D: TRBD2
J: TRBJ2-7
size: few
V: TRBV4-1
CDR3: CASSQDSLAGPYEQYF
DNA: TGCGCCAGCAGCCAAGATAGCCTAGCGGGACCCTACGAGCAGTACTTC

D: TRBD1
J: TRBJ1-5
size: once
V: TRBV6-1
CDR3: CASSLTPGQGGNQPQHF
DNA: TGTGCCAGCAGCCTGACCCCGGGACAGGGTGGGAATCAGCCCCAGCATTTT

D: TRBD2
J: TRBJ2-3
size: NA
V: TRBV7-6
CDR3: CASIPGAGEAGTDTQYF
DNA: TGTGCCAGCATCCCCGGGGCGGGAGAAGCGGGCACAGATACGCAGTATTTT

D: TRBD2
J: TRBJ2-7
size: NA
V: TRBV3-1
CDR3: CASSKECTSGLSYEQYF
DNA: TGTGCCAGCAGCAAAGAGTGCACTAGCGGCCTATCCTACGAGCAGTACTTC

D: NA
J: TRBJ1-4
size: many
V: TRBV29-1
CDR3: CSVEVTTNEKLFF
DNA: TGCAGCGTGGAGGTTACAACTAATGAAAAACTGTTTTTT

D: NA
J: TRBJ1-2
size: NA
V: TRBV3-1
CDR3: CASSFKVGWGDYTF
DNA: TGTGCCAGCAGCTTCAAGGTTGGCTGGGGGGACTACACCTTC

D: NA
J: TRBJ2-2
size: NA
V: TRBV12-3/TRBV12-4
CDR3: CASSLSRVERNTGELFF
DNA: TGTGCCAGCAGTTTAAGTCGGGTCGAGAGAAACACCGGGGAGCTGTTTTTT

D: NA
J: TRBJ1-1
size: NA
V: TRBV7-7
CDR3: CASSSGPEAFF
DNA: TGTGCCAGCTCGTCCGGGCCTGAAGCTTTCTTT

D: TRBD1
J: TRBJ2-5
size: few
V: TRBV7-2
CDR3: CASSQPLGTEETQYF
DNA: TGTGCCAGCAGCCAACCCCTCGGGACAGAAGAGACCCAGTACTTC

D: NA
J: TRBJ1-1
size: few
V: TRBV5-6
CDR3: CASSSRGPVVMNTEAFF
DNA: TGTGCCAGCAGCTCTCGGGGACCGGTGGTTATGAACACTGAAGCTTTCTTT

D: NA
J: TRBJ2-1
size: few
V: TRBV25-1
CDR3: CASSGGPGRRSYNEQFF
DNA: TGTGCCAGCAGTGGCGGGCCGGGACGCCGCTCCTACAATGAGCAGTTCTTC

D: NA
J: TRBJ2-7
size: NA
V: TRBV15
CDR3: CATSSGTVYEQYF
DNA: TGTGCCACCAGCAGCGGGACCGTCTACGAGCAGTACTTC

D: NA
J: TRBJ1-1
size: NA
V: TRBV20-1
CDR3: CSARGQEPSTVEAFF
DNA: TGCAGTGCTAGAGGGCAGGAACCCTCCACCGTTGAAGCTTTCTTT

D: NA
J: TRBJ1-1
size: few
V: TRBV5-6
CDR3: CASSLIRGLNTEAFF
DNA: TGTGCCAGCAGCTTGATCCGGGGCTTGAACACTGAAGCTTTCTTT

D: NA
J: TRBJ2-7
size: few
V: TRBV15
CDR3: CATSSLQGQEQYF
DNA: TGTGCCACCAGCAGCCTCCAGGGGCAGGAGCAGTACTTC

D: NA
J: TRBJ2-5
size: once
V: TRBV5-1
CDR3: CASSWPGLRGQETQYF
DNA: TGCGCCAGCAGCTGGCCGGGGCTCCGGGGGCAAGAGACCCAGTACTTC

D: NA
J: TRBJ2-7
size: few
V: TRBV15
CDR3: CATSREGPLDEQYF
DNA: TGTGCCACCAGCAGAGAAGGGCCCTTGGACGAGCAGTACTTC

D: TRBD1
J: TRBJ1-1
size: NA
V: TRBV19
CDR3: CAVASGGYTEAFF
DNA: TGTGCCGTTGCATCAGGGGGATACACTGAAGCTTTCTTT

D: NA
J: TRBJ1-1
size: few
V: TRBV15
CDR3: CATSSHRDLNTEAFF
DNA: TGTGCCACCAGCAGCCACCGGGACTTGAACACTGAAGCTTTCTTT

D: NA
J: TRBJ1-1
size: few
V: TRBV19
CDR3: CASSHPTHTEAFF
DNA: TGTGCCAGTAGCCACCCAACTCACACTGAAGCTTTCTTT

D: TRBD2
J: TRBJ2-1
size: few
V: TRBV10-3
CDR3: CAISETLAGSYNEQFF
DNA: TGTGCCATCAGTGAGACACTAGCGGGCTCCTACAATGAGCAGTTCTTC

D: TRBD2
J: TRBJ2-1
size: many
V: TRBV18
CDR3: CASSQASGSYNEQFF
DNA: TGTGCCAGCTCACAAGCTAGCGGGAGTTACAATGAGCAGTTCTTC

D: TRBD2
J: TRBJ2-3
size: many
V: TRBV7-3
CDR3: CASSRTSGRTDTQYF
DNA: TGTGCCAGCAGCCGGACTAGCGGGAGAACAGATACGCAGTATTTT

D: TRBD1
J: TRBJ2-1
size: few
V: TRBV6-1
CDR3: CASRTGLGEQFF
DNA: TGTGCCAGCAGGACAGGGTTAGGTGAGCAGTTCTTC

D: NA
J: TRBJ2-5
size: NA
V: TRBV20-1
CDR3: CSAQGDSLQETQYF
DNA: TGCAGTGCCCAGGGGGACTCTCTCCAAGAGACCCAGTACTTC

D: NA
J: TRBJ2-1
size: NA
V: TRBV27
CDR3: CASTRRAHNEQFF
DNA: TGTGCCAGCACCCGAAGGGCCCACAATGAGCAGTTCTTC

D: TRBD1
J: TRBJ2-1
size: few
V: TRBV7-6
CDR3: CASSSDRGDIREQFF
DNA: TGTGCCAGCAGCTCGGACAGGGGAGATATCCGTGAGCAGTTCTTC

D: NA
J: TRBJ2-7
size: NA
V: TRBV12-3/TRBV12-4
CDR3: CVSSSWGVEQYF
DNA: TGTGTCAGCAGTTCCTGGGGGGTCGAGCAGTACTTC

D: TRBD1
J: TRBJ2-1
size: NA
V: TRBV7-9
CDR3: CASSAKQGDEQFF
DNA: TGTGCCAGCAGCGCCAAACAGGGGGATGAGCAGTTCTTC

D: TRBD2
J: TRBJ2-1
size: NA
V: TRBV15
CDR3: CATSRDYLAGGGMFF
DNA: TGTGCCACCAGCAGAGATTATCTAGCGGGAGGTGGGATGTTCTTC